What follows is one T cell receptor beta chain and its context. The sample is drawn from a study of blood T cell repertoires in COVID-19. For the study at large: Acute-phase and convalescent COVID-19 samples originated in the United States, Italy and Spain. T cells, B-cell-depleted T cells, or PBMCs supplied cDNA or gDNA.

Original methodology: Amplification with reference gene primers provided the estimates of nucleated cell counts. Data came from immunoSEQ multiplex PCR; TCRdb stores just in-frame clones and leaves some out. Clone size and V and J calls were adopted from that table, with D and trimming inferred from the DNA. The sample holds approximately 350,000 clones, 75% to 90% seen once. This CDR3 contains 11 residues. From germline, CDR1 is GTSNPN and CDR2 SVGIG (reference sequence). Trimming stripped 0 bases from V and 6 bases from J, with 5 bases between. Enrolment of Seattle patients took place during active infection, and they were followed longitudinally.

This clonotype originated in a woman aged 45-59 years with COVID-19, enrolled during active disease. The chain uses TRBV30 and TRBJ1-1; D ambiguous. The sequenced sample was peripheral blood. CDR3: CAWSVRSEAFF. The CDR3 DNA reads TGTGCCTGGAGTGTACGGTCTGAAGCTTTCTTT.